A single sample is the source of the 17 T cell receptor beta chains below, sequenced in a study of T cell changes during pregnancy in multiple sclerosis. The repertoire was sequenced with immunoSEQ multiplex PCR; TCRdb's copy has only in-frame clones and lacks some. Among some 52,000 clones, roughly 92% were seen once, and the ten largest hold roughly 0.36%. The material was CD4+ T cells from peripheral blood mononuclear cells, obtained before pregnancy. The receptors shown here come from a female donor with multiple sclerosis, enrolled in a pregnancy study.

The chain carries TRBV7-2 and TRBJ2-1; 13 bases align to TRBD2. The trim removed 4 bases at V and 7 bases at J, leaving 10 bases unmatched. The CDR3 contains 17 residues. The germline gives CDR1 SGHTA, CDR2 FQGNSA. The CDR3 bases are TGTGCCAGCAGCTCCTCCCCCGGGACTAGCGGGAAGAATGAGCAGTTCTTC. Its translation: CASSSSPGTSGKNEQFF.

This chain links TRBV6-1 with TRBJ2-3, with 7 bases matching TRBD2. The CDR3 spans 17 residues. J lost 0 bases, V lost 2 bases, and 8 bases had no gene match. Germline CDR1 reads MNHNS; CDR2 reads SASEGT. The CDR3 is CASSESLLAASTDTQYF. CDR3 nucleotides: TGTGCCAGCAGTGAAAGCTTGCTAGCGGCTAGCACAGATACGCAGTATTTT.

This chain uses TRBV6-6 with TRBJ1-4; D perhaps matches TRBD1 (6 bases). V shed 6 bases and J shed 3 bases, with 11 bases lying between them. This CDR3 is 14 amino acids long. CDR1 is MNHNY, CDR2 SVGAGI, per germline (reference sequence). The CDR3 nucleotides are TGTGCCAGCAGGGCCTCAGGGGCTAATGAAAAACTGTTTTTT. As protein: CASRASGANEKLFF.

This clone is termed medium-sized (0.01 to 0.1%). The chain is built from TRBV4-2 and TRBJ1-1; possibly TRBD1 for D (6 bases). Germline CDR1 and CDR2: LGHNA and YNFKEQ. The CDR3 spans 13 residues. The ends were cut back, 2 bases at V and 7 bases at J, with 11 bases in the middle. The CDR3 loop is CASSQQTGGEAFF. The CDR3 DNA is TGTGCCAGCAGCCAACAGACAGGCGGTGAAGCTTTCTTT.

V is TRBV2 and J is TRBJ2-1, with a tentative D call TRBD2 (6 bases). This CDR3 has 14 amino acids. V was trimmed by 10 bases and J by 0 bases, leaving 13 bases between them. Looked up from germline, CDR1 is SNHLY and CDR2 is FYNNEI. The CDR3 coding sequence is TGTGCCACCGTAGCGGCATACTCCTACAATGAGCAGTTCTTC. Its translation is CATVAAYSYNEQFF.

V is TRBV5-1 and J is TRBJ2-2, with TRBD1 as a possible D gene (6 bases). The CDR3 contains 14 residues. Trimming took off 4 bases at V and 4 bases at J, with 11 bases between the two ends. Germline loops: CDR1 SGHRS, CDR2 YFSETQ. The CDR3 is CASSPDRLTGELFF. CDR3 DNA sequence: TGCGCCAGCAGCCCGGACAGACTCACCGGGGAGCTGTTTTTT.

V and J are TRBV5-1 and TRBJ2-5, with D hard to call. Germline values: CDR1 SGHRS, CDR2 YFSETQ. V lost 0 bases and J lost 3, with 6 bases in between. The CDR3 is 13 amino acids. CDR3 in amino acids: CASSLVTEETQYF. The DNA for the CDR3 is TGCGCCAGCAGCTTGGTTACAGAAGAGACCCAGTACTTC.

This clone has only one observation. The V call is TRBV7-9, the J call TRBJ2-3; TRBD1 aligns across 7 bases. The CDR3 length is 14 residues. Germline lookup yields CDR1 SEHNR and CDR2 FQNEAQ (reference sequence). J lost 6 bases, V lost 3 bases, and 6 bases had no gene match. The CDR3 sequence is CASSLGRGSDTQYF. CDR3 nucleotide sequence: TGTGCCAGCAGCTTGGGCAGGGGGTCGGATACGCAGTATTTT.

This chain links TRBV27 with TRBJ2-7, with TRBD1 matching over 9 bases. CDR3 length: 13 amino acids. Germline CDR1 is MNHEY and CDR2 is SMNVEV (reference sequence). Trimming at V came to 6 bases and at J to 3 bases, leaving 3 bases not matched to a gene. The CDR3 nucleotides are TGTGCCAGCAGCCGGACAGGGGTCTACGAGCAGTACTTC. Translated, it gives CASSRTGVYEQYF.

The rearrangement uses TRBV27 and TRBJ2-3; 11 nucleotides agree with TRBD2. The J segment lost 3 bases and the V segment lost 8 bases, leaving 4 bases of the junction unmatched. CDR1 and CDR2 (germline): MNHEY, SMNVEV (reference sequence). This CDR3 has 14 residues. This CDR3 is CASDRLAGTDTQYF. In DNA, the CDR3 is TGTGCCAGCGACCGACTAGCGGGGACAGATACGCAGTATTTT.

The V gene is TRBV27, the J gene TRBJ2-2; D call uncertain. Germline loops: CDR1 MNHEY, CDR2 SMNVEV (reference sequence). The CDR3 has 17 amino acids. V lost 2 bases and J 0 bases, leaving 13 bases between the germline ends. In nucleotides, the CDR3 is TGTGCCAGCAGTTTAGTGGCGAGGTTCCCGAACACCGGGGAGCTGTTTTTT. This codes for CASSLVARFPNTGELFF.

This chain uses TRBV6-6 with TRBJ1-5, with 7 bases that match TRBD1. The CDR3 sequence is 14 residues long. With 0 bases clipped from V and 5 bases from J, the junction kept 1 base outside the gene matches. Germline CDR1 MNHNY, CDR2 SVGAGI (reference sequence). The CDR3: CASSYSGGDQPQHF. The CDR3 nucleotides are TGTGCCAGCAGTTACTCAGGGGGCGATCAGCCCCAGCATTTT.

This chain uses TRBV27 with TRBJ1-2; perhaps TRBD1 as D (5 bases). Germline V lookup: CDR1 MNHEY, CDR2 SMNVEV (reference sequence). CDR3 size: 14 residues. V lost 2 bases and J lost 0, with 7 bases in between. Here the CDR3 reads CASSLTGANYGYTF. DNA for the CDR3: TGTGCCAGCAGTTTAACAGGAGCTAACTATGGCTACACCTTC.

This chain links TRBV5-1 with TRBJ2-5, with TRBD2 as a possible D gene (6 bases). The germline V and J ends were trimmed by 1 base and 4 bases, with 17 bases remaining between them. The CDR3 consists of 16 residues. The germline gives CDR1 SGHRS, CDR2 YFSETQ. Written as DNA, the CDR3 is TGCGCCAGCAGCTTGCGGCCCACTAGCTTCTTAGAGACCCAGTACTTC. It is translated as CASSLRPTSFLETQYF.

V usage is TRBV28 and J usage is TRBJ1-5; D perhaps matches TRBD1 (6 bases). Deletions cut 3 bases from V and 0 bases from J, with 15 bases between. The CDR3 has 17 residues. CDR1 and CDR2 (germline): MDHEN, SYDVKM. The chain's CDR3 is CASSLSTGIYSNQPQHF. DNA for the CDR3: TGTGCCAGCAGTTTGTCAACAGGGATTTATAGCAATCAGCCCCAGCATTTT.

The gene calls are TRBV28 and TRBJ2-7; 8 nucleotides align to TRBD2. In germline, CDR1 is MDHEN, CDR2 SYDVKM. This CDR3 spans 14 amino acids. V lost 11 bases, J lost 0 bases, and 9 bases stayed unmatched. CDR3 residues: CASRGGQSSYEQYF. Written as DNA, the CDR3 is TGTGCCTCCCGGGGGGGGCAGAGCTCCTACGAGCAGTACTTC.

The CDR3 reads CASSLSRLRNTEAFF. The CDR3 region has the DNA TGTGCCAGCAGTTTATCCCGACTGCGAAACACTGAAGCTTTCTTT. This chain connects TRBV27 to TRBJ1-1; D is uncertain. The CDR3 is 15 amino acids. CDR1 is MNHEY and CDR2 is SMNVEV in the germline V gene (reference sequence). V was shortened by 0 bases and J by 2 bases, with 10 bases between the two germline ends.